This is a list of T cell receptor beta chains from one sample in a study of radiation and T cells in renal cell carcinoma. Some clones are missing from TCRdb's copy, which holds only in-frame ones; the method was immunoSEQ multiplex PCR. The table shows roughly 150,000 clones, with roughly 86% occurring only once. This specimen consisted of blood, obtained from a patient whose treatment included radiotherapy and nephrectomy. The receptors here all came from a woman in her fifties or sixties with renal cell carcinoma. Each CDR3 is given with its conserved first and last residue. The order of the fields is V gene, D gene, clone size, J gene, CDR3 DNA, CDR3 protein. A D gene is named only where the DNA matches it firmly. The listing skips clone size in some rows; elsewhere it reads once, few, many or a size class.

TRBV6-5	-	-	TRBJ1-2	TGTGCCACCTTTAGGGGAGGAGGTAACTATGGCTACACCTTC	CATFRGGGNYGYTF
TRBV7-9	-	-	TRBJ2-4	TGTGCCAGCAGCTTAGTGCCCGGGACGAACATTCAGTACTTC	CASSLVPGTNIQYF
TRBV7-9	-	-	TRBJ2-2	TGTGCCAGCAGCAGGGGAGGTGTCAGGGGAGATACCGGGGAGCTGTTTTTT	CASSRGGVRGDTGELFF
TRBV7-3	TRBD1	-	TRBJ2-2	TGTGCCAGCAGCTTAATCCCGGACAGGCGGACCGGGGAGCTGTTTTTT	CASSLIPDRRTGELFF
TRBV7-9	-	-	TRBJ2-3	TGTGCCAGCAGCTCCGGAGGGCCAGCCACAGATACGCAGTATTTT	CASSSGGPATDTQYF
TRBV6-5	-	-	TRBJ1-2	TGTGCCAGCAGTCGGACGGGAGCTAACTATGGCTACACCTTC	CASSRTGANYGYTF
TRBV2	TRBD1	-	TRBJ1-2	TGTGCCAGCAAAGGGGACAGGGTAGGTGATGGCTACACCTTC	CASKGDRVGDGYTF
TRBV28	TRBD1	-	TRBJ1-5	TGTGCCAGCAGTCCTCATACACAGGGGACTCAGCCCCAGCATTTT	CASSPHTQGTQPQHF
TRBV6-5	TRBD1	-	TRBJ2-7	TGTGCCAGCAGTTACTACAGGGGGTGGGAGCAGTACTTC	CASSYYRGWEQYF
TRBV19	TRBD2	-	TRBJ2-3	TGTGCCAGTAGTATCCAACTAGCGGGGTTCGCAGATACGCAGTATTTT	CASSIQLAGFADTQYF
TRBV12-5	-	few	TRBJ2-7	TGTGCTAGTGGTGGGTGGGGGGTCCAGCAGTACTTC	CASGGWGVQQYF
TRBV4-3	-	-	TRBJ1-5	TGCGCCAGCAGCCAAGAAGTCGGCTTCAATCAGCCCCAGCATTTT	CASSQEVGFNQPQHF
TRBV7-2	-	-	TRBJ2-2	TGTGCCAGCAGCTTGGGACGAAACACCGGGGAGCTGTTTTTT	CASSLGRNTGELFF
TRBV6-1	TRBD1	-	TRBJ1-4	TGTGCCAGCAGTCAGGACAGGGCAGTCGAAAAACTGTTTTTT	CASSQDRAVEKLFF
TRBV6-6	TRBD1	few	TRBJ2-2	TGTGCCAGCAGTTACACAGGGGCGAACACCGGGGAGCTGTTTTTT	CASSYTGANTGELFF
TRBV16	TRBD1	-	TRBJ2-5	TGTGCCAGCAGCCCCCCAGGCGGCAGGGGGCAAGAGACCCAGTACTTC	CASSPPGGRGQETQYF
TRBV11-3	-	-	TRBJ2-3	TGTGCCAGCAGCTTAAATGGCATCAGCACAGATACGCAGTATTTT	CASSLNGISTDTQYF
TRBV12-5	-	-	TRBJ1-5	TGTGCTAGTGTCCCCGACAGAGTCGATCAGCCCCAGCATTTT	CASVPDRVDQPQHF
TRBV5-1	-	-	TRBJ2-5	TGCGCCAGCAGCTTCGTGGACCAAGAGACCCAGTACTTC	CASSFVDQETQYF
TRBV6-5	-	-	TRBJ1-1	TGTGCCAGCAGTTACTCGTGGCGGCTGAACACTGAAGCTTTCTTT	CASSYSWRLNTEAFF
TRBV7-6	-	-	TRBJ2-3	TGTGCCAGCAGTCGACTCGCAGATACGCAGTATTTT	CASSRLADTQYF
TRBV2	-	-	TRBJ2-7	TGTGCCAGCAGCTTAGGGCAGGGGGGCTACGAGCAGTACTTC	CASSLGQGGYEQYF
TRBV30	-	few	TRBJ1-5	TGTGCCTGGAATCCGGGCTATAGCAATCAGCCCCAGCATTTT	CAWNPGYSNQPQHF
TRBV6-1	-	-	TRBJ1-6	TGTGCCAGCGTCCCAGAAACATATAATTCACCCCTCCACTTT	CASVPETYNSPLHF
TRBV6-5	-	-	TRBJ2-3	TGTGCCAGCAGGGGACCCGGCACAGATACGCAGTATTTT	CASRGPGTDTQYF
TRBV7-9	TRBD1	-	TRBJ1-3	TGTGCCAGCAGCGCCGACAGGGGGCAACGCTCTGGAAACACCATATATTTT	CASSADRGQRSGNTIYF
TRBV6-6	-	once	TRBJ2-1	TGTGCCAGCAGAGACAAGGCGCTTAACCTCAATGAGCAGTTCTTC	CASRDKALNLNEQFF
TRBV11-2	TRBD2	once	TRBJ2-3	TGTGCCAGCAGCGGGACTACCAACACAGATACGCAGTATTTT	CASSGTTNTDTQYF
TRBV11-3	TRBD1	-	TRBJ2-1	TGTGCCAGCAGCATCGGACAGGGGGCAGATAATGAGCAGTTCTTC	CASSIGQGADNEQFF
TRBV6-4	TRBD1	-	TRBJ1-5	TGTGCCAGCTACGGGACAGACAATCAGCCCCAGCATTTT	CASYGTDNQPQHF
TRBV19	TRBD1	-	TRBJ1-6	TGTGCCAGTAAGGGGACAGTTAATTCACCCCTCCACTTT	CASKGTVNSPLHF
TRBV9	-	-	TRBJ1-1	TGTGCCAGCAGCGTAAAGGGAGGGATAAACACTGAAGCTTTCTTT	CASSVKGGINTEAFF
TRBV5-1	-	-	TRBJ2-3	TGCGCCAGCACGGTCGTGGGCACAGATACGCAGTATTTT	CASTVVGTDTQYF
TRBV4-3	TRBD2	-	TRBJ2-5	TGCGCCAGCAGCCAAGATAAGGCGGTAGCGGGGGGGGTTGAGACCCAGTACTTC	CASSQDKAVAGGVETQYF
TRBV5-1	TRBD1	-	TRBJ2-1	TGCGCCAGCAGCTTGAGGGCCTCGGGACAGGGGAACAATGAGCAGTTCTTC	CASSLRASGQGNNEQFF
TRBV6-5	-	-	TRBJ2-3	TGTGCCAGCACAAGCAGCGATACGCAGTATTTT	CASTSSDTQYF
TRBV11-1	-	-	TRBJ1-4	TGTGCCAGCAGCTTAGGCGACAACCGAAATGAAAAACTGTTTTTT	CASSLGDNRNEKLFF
TRBV2	TRBD1	once	TRBJ2-2	TGTGCCAGCAGTGAAGCACTAGGGGGCACGGGAATTGGGGAGCTGTTTTTT	CASSEALGGTGIGELFF
TRBV5-1	TRBD1	-	TRBJ1-2	TGCGCCAGCAGCCGCGGGACAGGGAGCGCAGACTATGGCTACACCTTC	CASSRGTGSADYGYTF
TRBV9	-	-	TRBJ2-1	TGTGCCAGCAGCGTCTGGGGGGCTCGGAGTGAGCAGTTCTTC	CASSVWGARSEQFF
TRBV6-6	-	-	TRBJ2-1	TGTGCCAGCAACCGGGACACCTACAATGAGCAGTTCTTC	CASNRDTYNEQFF
TRBV9	-	-	TRBJ1-1	TGTGCCAGCAGTGATCAGGGGTATGACACTGAAGCTTTCTTT	CASSDQGYDTEAFF